These 20 T cell receptor beta chains were sequenced from one sample in a study of T cells after yellow fever vaccination. TCRdb reprocessed the 5' RACE reads with MiXCR, giving one entry per CDR3 protein. Of more than 65,000 distinct CDR3 sequences listed, more than 5.5% are singletons. The material was CD8+ T cells sorted from PBMCs, obtained about 10 days after the first yellow fever vaccination. Receptor source: a man younger than 35 who received the YFV17D yellow fever vaccine.

This clonotype was counted at least ten times. This chain uses TRBV29-1 with TRBJ2-3; 10 bases match TRBD2. This CDR3 has 16 amino acids. Germline CDR1 reads SQVTM; CDR2 reads ANQGSEA. V trimming: 3 bases; J trimming: 3 bases; junction bases outside the gene matches: 9. Here the CDR3 reads CSVEQLAGPRTDTQYF. The CDR3 bases are TGCAGCGTTGAGCAACTAGCGGGGCCCCGAACAGATACGCAGTATTTT.

This chain links TRBV19 with TRBJ2-2; the D gene is possibly TRBD1 (5 bases). This CDR3 contains 15 residues. V dropped 7 bases and J dropped 4 bases, with 16 bases sitting between them. The germline CDR1 and CDR2 sequences are LNHDA and SQIVND (reference sequence). The CDR3 region is CASNTGFSGTGELFF. The CDR3 nucleotides read TGTGCCAGTAACACAGGTTTTTCGGGCACCGGGGAGCTGTTTTTT.

This clonotype was counted ten times or more. The CDR3 protein is CASSLRLGQGSFGYTF. For the CDR3, the DNA is TGTGCCAGCAGCTTACGGTTGGGACAGGGGTCGTTTGGCTACACCTTC. V is TRBV7-8 and J is TRBJ1-2; 10 bases align to TRBD1. Per the germline V gene, CDR1 is SGHVS and CDR2 is FQNEAQ. This CDR3 has 16 residues. With V trimmed by 2 bases and J by 7 bases, 10 bases remained unmatched.

This clonotype was seen at least ten times. J is TRBJ2-1 and V is TRBV4-3, with D unclear. The germline CDR1 and CDR2 sequences are LGHNA and YSLEER. With 4 bases removed from V and 4 bases from J, the gap between germline ends came to 11 bases. CDR3 length: 14 residues. CDR3 nucleotides: TGCGCCAGCAGCCTAAGCCACGGATACAATGAGCAGTTCTTC. Translated, it gives CASSLSHGYNEQFF.

This clonotype has a count of ten or more. J is TRBJ1-1 and V is TRBV7-9; maybe TRBD1 (5 bases). The germline V gene has CDR1 SEHNR and CDR2 FQNEAQ (reference sequence). This CDR3 has 13 residues. Trimming cost V 5 bases and J 4 bases, with 11 bases left between them. This CDR3 reads CASSLSGATEAFF. CDR3 nucleotide sequence: TGTGCCAGCAGCCTTTCCGGGGCCACTGAAGCTTTCTTT.

This chain connects TRBV7-6 to TRBJ2-7; D remains ambiguous. V shed 1 base and J shed 5 bases, with 6 bases lying between them. The CDR3 is made up of 12 amino acids. Germline V gives CDR1 SGHVS, CDR2 FNYEAQ. The CDR3 region has the DNA TGTGCCAGCAGCTTAGTGTCCCACGAGCAGTACTTC. Translating gives CASSLVSHEQYF.

The chain joins TRBV4-1 to TRBJ2-1; unclear D gene. Trimming left V 1 base short and J 10 bases short, with 14 bases between. From germline, CDR1 is MGHRA and CDR2 YSYEKL. CDR3 length: 14 amino acids. The CDR3 reads CASSQGVSASEQFF. For the CDR3, the DNA is TGCGCCAGCAGCCAAGGCGTGTCCGCTTCCGAGCAGTTCTTC.

This clonotype was seen a few times. Written as DNA, the CDR3 is TGCGCCAGCAGCCAAGATCAAGGGCCCTGGGATGGCTACACCTTC. This gives the protein CASSQDQGPWDGYTF. V and J are TRBV4-3 and TRBJ1-2; D not certain. The V end lost 0 bases, the J end lost 6 bases, and 14 bases lay between the germline ends. Germline loops: CDR1 LGHNA, CDR2 YSLEER. CDR3 length: 15 residues.

This rearrangement joins TRBV4-3 to TRBJ2-7, with D perhaps TRBD1 (6 bases). Germline values: CDR1 LGHNA, CDR2 YSLEER. V was pared by 1 base and J by 6 bases, with 10 bases between. This CDR3 has 13 residues. The CDR3 region has the DNA TGCGCCAGCAGCCAAGGGTTAGGGGGCGAGCAGTACTTC. It is translated as CASSQGLGGEQYF.

The sample holds many counts of this clonotype. The CDR3 DNA reads TGTGCCAGCAGTTTGGCCGGGGCCGGAGAGACCCAGTACTTC. The encoded protein is CASSLAGAGETQYF. J is TRBJ2-5 and V is TRBV12-3 or TRBV12-4; D is perhaps TRBD1 or TRBD2 (5 bases each). The CDR3 is made up of 14 amino acids. Deletions cut 3 bases from V and 4 bases from J, with 12 bases between.

J is TRBJ2-3 and V is TRBV4-1; D possibly corresponds to TRBD2 (5 bases). This CDR3 spans 16 amino acids. V shed 0 bases and J shed 0 bases, with 10 bases lying between them. Germline V gives CDR1 MGHRA, CDR2 YSYEKL. CDR3 loop: CASSQEPGSSTDTQYF. Written as DNA, the CDR3 is TGCGCCAGCAGCCAAGAGCCGGGGTCTAGCACAGATACGCAGTATTTT.

This chain joins TRBV4-2 and TRBJ2-7; D gene ambiguous. V shed 0 bases and J shed 0 bases, with 9 bases lying between them. Germline CDR1 and CDR2: LGHNA and YNFKEQ. This CDR3 has 15 amino acids. CDR3 DNA: TGTGCCAGCAGCCAAGATCTGGGGAACTCCTACGAGCAGTACTTC. Protein: CASSQDLGNSYEQYF.

The V and J genes are TRBV5-6 and TRBJ2-2; D is ambiguous. Trimming removed 4 bases at V and 1 base at J, with 8 bases between. Germline V CDR1 and CDR2: SGHDT, YYEEEE. The CDR3 contains 14 residues. The CDR3: CASSTDGNTGELFF. Here the CDR3 DNA reads TGTGCCAGCAGCACGGACGGGAACACCGGGGAGCTGTTTTTT.

This clonotype has at least ten counts. The V call is TRBV29-1, the J call TRBJ2-2; D is possibly TRBD1 or TRBD2 (5 bases each). Germline CDR1 is SQVTM and CDR2 is ANQGSEA. Between the trimmed V and J ends, which lost 4 bases and 7 bases, there was a span of 13 bases. The CDR3 has 13 residues. In DNA, the CDR3 is TGCAGCGTTGTACGTGAGGGGCACGGGGAGCTGTTTTTT. This translates into CSVVREGHGELFF.

This clonotype has a count of ten or more. V and J are TRBV6-5 and TRBJ2-1; 11 nucleotides align to TRBD2. There are 16 residues in the CDR3. With V trimmed by 2 bases and J by 4 bases, 4 bases remained unmatched. The germline gives CDR1 MNHEY, CDR2 SVGAGI. CDR3 sequence reads: CASSYGGTSGYNEQFF. The DNA of the CDR3 is TGTGCCAGCAGTTACGGTGGGACTAGCGGATACAATGAGCAGTTCTTC.

This clonotype was counted ten times or more. The genes are TRBV7-9 and TRBJ2-1; 7 nucleotides match TRBD1. This CDR3 is built from 16 residues. With V trimmed by 4 bases and J by 6 bases, 12 bases remained unmatched. Germline CDR1 reads SEHNR; CDR2 reads FQNEAQ (reference sequence). As DNA, the CDR3 is TGTGCCAGCAGCTACCCCCCACAGGGGATTAGCAATGAGCAGTTCTTC. Translation: CASSYPPQGISNEQFF.

About this clonotype: This may be a read error, as it is one base from a much larger clone. This chain links TRBV7-2 with TRBJ1-5; D ambiguous. In germline, CDR1 is SGHTA, CDR2 FQGNSA. The CDR3 has 13 amino acids. The CDR3 DNA follows: TGTGCCAGCAGCTTAGGTTCGAGTCAGCACCAGCATTTT. Protein: CASSLGSSQHQHF.

Many counts were recorded for this clonotype. The J gene is TRBJ1-4, the V gene TRBV4-2; 11 bases align to TRBD1. Trimming took 0 bases from V and 7 from J; bases not matched to a gene: 4. Germline V gene sequence: CDR1 LGHNA, CDR2 YNFKEQ. CDR3 size: 16 residues. The CDR3 DNA sequence: TGTGCCAGCAGCCAAGATGCGGGGACAGGGGGTGAAAAACTGTTTTTT. Its protein is CASSQDAGTGGEKLFF.

This clonotype was seen ten or more times. The chain carries TRBV20-1 and TRBJ2-3; D gene ambiguous. This CDR3 has 14 amino acids. The germline CDR1 and CDR2 sequences are DFQATT and SNEGSKA (reference sequence). V lost 8 bases and J lost 0, with 15 bases in between. The CDR3 sequence is CSTHTESSTDTQYF. DNA of the CDR3: TGCAGTACACACACGGAGTCTAGCACAGATACGCAGTATTTT.

This clonotype has at least ten counts. The V and J genes are TRBV5-1 and TRBJ2-2, with D hard to call. The ends were cut back, 5 bases at V and 14 bases at J, with 22 bases in the middle. Germline V gene sequence: CDR1 SGHRS, CDR2 YFSETQ. The CDR3 has 14 residues. The CDR3 DNA reads TGCGCCAGCAGTACCCCACGAGACGGTGAAAGACTGTTTTTT. It specifies CASSTPRDGERLFF.